One T cell receptor (beta chain) is described in this entry. What it recognizes is unknown. The sample comes from a study of T cell responses to AZD1222 COVID-19 vaccine. Study observations and caveats: Baseline seropositivity occurred in only six AZD1222 recipients.

From germline, CDR1 is MNHNS and CDR2 SASEGT. The CDR3 runs to 16 residues. V trimming: 3 bases; J trimming: 3 bases; junction bases outside the gene matches: 3. Assay used: immunoSEQ multiplex PCR; TCRdb lists only in-frame clones, some missing. The sample has 120,000 or so clones, about 90% seen once. The chain joins TRBV6-1 to TRBJ2-1, with TRBD2 matching over 12 bases. The clonotype originates from an adult in good health. Sequenced material: peripheral blood, taken on day 0 of AZD1222 vaccination. In nucleotides, the CDR3 is TGTGCCAGCAGTGAGCGGACTAGCGGGAACTACAATGAGCAGTTCTTC. This gives the protein CASSERTSGNYNEQFF.